This T cell receptor (beta chain) was recovered during a study of T cell responses to AZD1222 COVID-19 vaccine. General study findings and limits: Two AZD1222 administrations were followed by greater Spike-specific TCR breadth and depth. As reported, nearly half of all spike-specific TCRs target variant regions that are unmutated.

The germline V and J ends were trimmed by 0 bases and 7 bases, with 4 bases remaining between them. CDR3 length: 12 amino acids. Germline CDR1 and CDR2: SGHRS and YFSETQ. Sequenced by immunoSEQ multiplex PCR; TCRdb stores in-frame clones only, minus some. The sample holds 95,000 to 150,000 clones, 80% to 90% seen once. Comment on this clone: Its target is not known.

This sequence originates from an adult in good health. The V gene is TRBV5-1, the J gene TRBJ2-2; no clear D gene. The specimen comprised peripheral blood, sampled on day 0 of AZD1222 vaccination. CDR3: CASSLAFGELFF. In DNA, the CDR3 is TGCGCCAGCAGCTTGGCCTTCGGGGAGCTGTTTTTT.